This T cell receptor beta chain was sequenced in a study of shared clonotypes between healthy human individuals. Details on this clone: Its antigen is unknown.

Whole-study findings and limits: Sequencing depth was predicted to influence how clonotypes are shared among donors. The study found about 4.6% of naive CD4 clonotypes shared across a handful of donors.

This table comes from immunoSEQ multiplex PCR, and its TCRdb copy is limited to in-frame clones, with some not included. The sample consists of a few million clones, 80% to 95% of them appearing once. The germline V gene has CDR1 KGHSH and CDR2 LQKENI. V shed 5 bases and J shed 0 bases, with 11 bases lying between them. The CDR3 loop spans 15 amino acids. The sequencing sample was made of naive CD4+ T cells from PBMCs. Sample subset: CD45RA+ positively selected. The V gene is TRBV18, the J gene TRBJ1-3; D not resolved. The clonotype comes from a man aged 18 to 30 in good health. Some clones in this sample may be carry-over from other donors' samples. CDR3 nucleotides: TGTGCCAGCTCATCAGTAACCGCCTCTGGAAACACCATATATTTT. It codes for CASSSVTASGNTIYF.